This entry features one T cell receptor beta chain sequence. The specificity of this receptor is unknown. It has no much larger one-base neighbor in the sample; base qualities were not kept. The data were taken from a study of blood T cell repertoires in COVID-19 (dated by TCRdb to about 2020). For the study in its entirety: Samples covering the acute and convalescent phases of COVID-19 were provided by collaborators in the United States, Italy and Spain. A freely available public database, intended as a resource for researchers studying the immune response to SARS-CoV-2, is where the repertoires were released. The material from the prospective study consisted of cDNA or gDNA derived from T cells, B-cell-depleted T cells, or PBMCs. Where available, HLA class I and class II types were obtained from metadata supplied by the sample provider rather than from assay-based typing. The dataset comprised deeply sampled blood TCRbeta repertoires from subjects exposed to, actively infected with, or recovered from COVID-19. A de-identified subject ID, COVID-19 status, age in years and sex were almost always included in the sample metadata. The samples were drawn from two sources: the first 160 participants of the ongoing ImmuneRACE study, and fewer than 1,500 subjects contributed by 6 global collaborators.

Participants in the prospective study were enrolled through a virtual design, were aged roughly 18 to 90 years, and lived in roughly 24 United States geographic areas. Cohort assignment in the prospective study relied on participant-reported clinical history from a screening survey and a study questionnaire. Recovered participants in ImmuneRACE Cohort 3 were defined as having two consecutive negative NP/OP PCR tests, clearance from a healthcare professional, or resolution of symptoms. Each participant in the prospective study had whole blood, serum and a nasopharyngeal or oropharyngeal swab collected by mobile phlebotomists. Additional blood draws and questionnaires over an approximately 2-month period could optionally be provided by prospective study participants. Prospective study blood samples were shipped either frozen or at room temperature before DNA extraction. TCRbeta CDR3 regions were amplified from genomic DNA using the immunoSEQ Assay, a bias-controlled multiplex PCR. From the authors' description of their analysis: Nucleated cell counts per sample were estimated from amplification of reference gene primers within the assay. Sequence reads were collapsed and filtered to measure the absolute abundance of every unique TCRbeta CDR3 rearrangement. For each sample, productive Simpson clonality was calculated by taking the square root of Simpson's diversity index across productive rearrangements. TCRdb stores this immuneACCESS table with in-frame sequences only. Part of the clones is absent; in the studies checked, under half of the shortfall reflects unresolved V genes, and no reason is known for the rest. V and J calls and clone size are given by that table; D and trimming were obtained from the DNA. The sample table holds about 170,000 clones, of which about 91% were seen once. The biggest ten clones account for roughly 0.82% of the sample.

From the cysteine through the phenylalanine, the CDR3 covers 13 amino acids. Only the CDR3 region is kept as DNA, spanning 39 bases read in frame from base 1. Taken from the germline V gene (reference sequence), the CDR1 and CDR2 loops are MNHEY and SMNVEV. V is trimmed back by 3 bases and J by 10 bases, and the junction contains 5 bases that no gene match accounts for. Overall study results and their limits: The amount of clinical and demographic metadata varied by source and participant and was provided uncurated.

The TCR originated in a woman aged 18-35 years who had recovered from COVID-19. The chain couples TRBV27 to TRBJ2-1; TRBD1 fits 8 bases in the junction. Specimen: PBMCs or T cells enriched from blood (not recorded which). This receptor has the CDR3 CASSLYNRGEQFF. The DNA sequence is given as TGTGCCAGCAGTTTGTATAACAGGGGGGAGCAGTTCTTC.